Below, 30 T cell receptor beta chains from the same sample are listed, as sequenced in a study of blood T cell repertoires in COVID-19. Sequencing used immunoSEQ multiplex PCR; TCRdb keeps in-frame clones, though not all of them. Of about 480,000 clones in the sample, nearly 90% were seen once. The specimen was PBMCs or T cells enriched from blood (not recorded which). These receptor sequences come from a woman aged 18-35 years with acute COVID-19.

This sequence joins TRBV5-1 and TRBJ2-7, with D tentatively TRBD1 (5 bases). V dropped 4 bases and J dropped 3 bases, with 11 bases sitting between them. Looked up from germline, CDR1 is SGHRS and CDR2 is YFSETQ. This CDR3 has 13 residues. The CDR3 sequence is CASSRLDSYEQYF. For the CDR3, the DNA is TGCGCCAGCAGCCGGCTAGACAGCTACGAGCAGTACTTC.

The CDR3 is CASSTGTSNNPNYGYTF. The CDR3, as DNA: TGTGCCAGCAGCACCGGGACATCGAATAACCCTAACTATGGCTACACCTTC. The chain combines TRBV5-6 with TRBJ1-2; D may be TRBD1 (6 bases). The CDR3 has 17 amino acids. V lost 4 bases to trimming and J lost 0 bases, with 19 bases between them. From germline, CDR1 is SGHDT and CDR2 YYEEEE.

V is TRBV11-3 and J is TRBJ1-3; D ambiguous. CDR3 length: 13 residues. The germline gives CDR1 SGHNT, CDR2 YENEEA. Trimming took off 4 bases at V and 0 bases at J, with 4 bases between the two ends. The CDR3, as DNA: TGTGCCAGCAGCTATAGCTCTGGAAACACCATATATTTT. Protein product: CASSYSSGNTIYF.

The gene calls are TRBV11-2 and TRBJ2-5; 9 bases agree with TRBD1. This CDR3 is 16 amino acids long. V trimming: 2 bases; J trimming: 2 bases; junction bases outside the gene matches: 6. The germline CDR1 and CDR2 sequences are SGHAT and FQNNGV. The CDR3 is CASSLKDRGGQETQYF. The CDR3, as DNA: TGTGCCAGCAGCTTAAAGGACAGGGGAGGACAAGAGACCCAGTACTTC.

This clone was counted a few times. The chain carries TRBV12-5 and TRBJ2-5; 14 bases match TRBD2. Germline-derived CDR1 and CDR2 are LGHNT and FRNRAP. The CDR3 extends over 16 amino acids. V dropped 5 bases and J dropped 1; count of bases not matched to a gene: 3. This CDR3 is CASGPGTSGSQETQYF. CDR3 nucleotides: TGTGCTAGTGGTCCTGGGACTAGCGGGAGCCAAGAGACCCAGTACTTC.

This clone was counted a single time. V usage is TRBV28 and J usage is TRBJ2-1; no reliable D call. CDR1 and CDR2 from the germline V gene are MDHEN and SYDVKM. The V gene lost 7 bases and the J gene lost 7 bases, with 8 bases spanning the gap. The CDR3 runs 11 residues. The CDR3 reads CASTRRNEQFF. In DNA, the CDR3 is TGTGCCAGCACCCGTCGGAATGAGCAGTTCTTC. Using reference TRBV28 and TRBJ2-1 for the parts outside the CDR3, the full variable domain is DVKVTQSSRYLVKRTGEKVFLECVQDMDHENMFWYRQDPGLGLRLIYFSYDVKMKEKGDIPEGYSVSREKKERFSLILESASTNQTSMYLCASTRRNEQFFGPGTRLTVL.

The chain recombines TRBV20-1 with TRBJ1-3; TRBD1 aligns across 9 bases. V trimming: 3 bases; J trimming: 2 bases; junction bases outside the gene matches: 5. This CDR3 comprises 15 residues. The germline gives CDR1 DFQATT, CDR2 SNEGSKA (reference sequence). DNA for the CDR3: TGCAGTGCTAGTTTGGGGACAGGGACTGGAAACACCATATATTTT. Protein: CSASLGTGTGNTIYF.

The chain employs TRBV3-1 (or the pseudogene TRBV3-2) and TRBJ1-3; D gene uncertain. Trimming shortened V by 3 bases and J by 2 bases, and 11 bases separated the two germline ends. Germline V gene sequence: CDR1 LGHDT, CDR2 YNNKEL (reference sequence). The CDR3 sequence is 15 residues long. CDR3 bases: TGTGCCAGCAGCCATGTGCGGGGAACTGGAAACACCATATATTTT. Translation gives CASSHVRGTGNTIYF.

J is TRBJ1-1 and V is TRBV11-2; TRBD1 agrees at 7 bases. CDR1 and CDR2 (germline): SGHAT, FQNNGV. The CDR3 runs to 14 residues. Trimming cost V 4 bases and J 4 bases; bases outside gene matches: 6. CDR3 residues: CASSSLAGGTEAFF. In DNA form, the CDR3 reads TGTGCCAGCAGCTCCCTGGCAGGGGGCACTGAAGCTTTCTTT.

The V call is TRBV15, the J call TRBJ1-5; D possibly corresponds to TRBD1 (6 bases). From germline, CDR1 is LNHNV and CDR2 YYDKDF (reference sequence). This CDR3 has 16 residues. V shed 0 bases and J shed 0 bases, with 9 bases lying between them. CDR3 residues: CATSRDPGDSNQPQHF. CDR3 bases: TGTGCCACCAGCAGAGATCCAGGGGATAGCAATCAGCCCCAGCATTTT.

V usage is TRBV14 and J usage is TRBJ2-7; TRBD2 agrees at 8 bases. Germline values: CDR1 SGHDN, CDR2 FVKESK. This CDR3 is built from 15 residues. The trim removed 0 bases at V and 2 bases at J, leaving 3 bases unmatched. The CDR3 region has the DNA TGTGCCAGCAGCCAAGATGTAGCGGGACCCTACGAGCAGTACTTC. Amino acids: CASSQDVAGPYEQYF. The full variable domain, completed using reference TRBV14 and TRBJ2-7, is EAGVTQFPSHSVIEKGQTVTLRCDPISGHDNLYWYRRVMGKEIKFLLHFVKESKQDESGMPNNRFLAERTGGTYSTLKVQPAELEDSGVYFCASSQDVAGPYEQYFGPGTRLTVT.

The chain uses TRBV5-1 and TRBJ2-1; 12 bases agree with TRBD2. CDR3 size: 13 residues. V lost 8 bases and J lost 10; bases outside the gene matches: 7. Germline lookup yields CDR1 SGHRS and CDR2 YFSETQ. The CDR3 loop is CASRTSGENEQFF. CDR3 DNA: TGCGCCAGTAGGACTAGCGGGGAGAACGAGCAGTTCTTC.

The genes are TRBV7-2 and TRBJ2-1, with D tentatively TRBD2 (7 bases). V lost 3 bases, J lost 2 bases, and 11 bases lay in between. From germline, CDR1 is SGHTA and CDR2 FQGNSA. This CDR3 has 15 residues. The CDR3 loop is CASSFRGAAYNEQFF. The DNA for the CDR3 is TGTGCCAGCAGCTTCCGGGGGGCAGCCTACAATGAGCAGTTCTTC. The variable domain in full, completed from reference TRBV7-2 and TRBJ2-1, reads GAGVSQSPSNKVTEKGKDVELRCDPISGHTALYWYRQSLGQGLEFLIYFQGNSAPDKSGLPSDRFSAERTGGSVSTLTIQRTQQEDSAVYLCASSFRGAAYNEQFFGPGTRLTVL.

The chain has TRBV24-1 and TRBJ1-5, with D hard to call. This CDR3 contains 15 residues. Germline V CDR1 and CDR2: KGHDR, SFDVKD. V was cut by 3 bases and J by 6 bases, with 14 bases left in between. CDR3: CATSDAFSSGQPQHF. The CDR3, as DNA: TGTGCCACCAGTGATGCCTTTTCGAGCGGTCAGCCCCAGCATTTT.

V is TRBV10-3 and J is TRBJ1-2; a weak D match, TRBD1 (5 bases). This CDR3 has 13 residues. V was trimmed by 8 bases and J by 4 bases, leaving 14 bases between them. Looked up from germline, CDR1 is ENHRY and CDR2 is SYGVKD. Here the CDR3 reads CAIPLSDSYGYTF. CDR3 bases: TGTGCCATCCCTTTAAGCGACAGCTATGGCTACACCTTC.

The sample holds one count of this clone. The rearrangement joins TRBV11-2 to TRBJ2-5; D is unclear. V was trimmed by 1 base and J by 1 base, leaving 4 bases between them. From germline, CDR1 is SGHAT and CDR2 FQNNGV. The CDR3 is made up of 13 amino acids. In DNA, the CDR3 is TGTGCCAGCAGCTTAGGGGCCCAAGAGACCCAGTACTTC. Translation gives CASSLGAQETQYF.

The rearrangement joins TRBV24-1 to TRBJ2-7; no firm D call. Looked up from germline, CDR1 is KGHDR and CDR2 is SFDVKD. V was trimmed by 8 bases and J by 7 bases, leaving 11 bases between them. The CDR3 spans 11 residues. The CDR3 protein is CATIPPSEQYF. The CDR3 nucleotides read TGTGCCACCATACCGCCTAGTGAGCAGTACTTC.

The rearrangement links TRBV27 to TRBJ1-3; D ambiguous. Germline assignment: CDR1 MNHEY and CDR2 SMNVEV (reference sequence). V lost 4 bases and J 0 bases, leaving 13 bases between the germline ends. The CDR3 is 16 residues long. CDR3 DNA sequence: TGTGCCAGCAGTTCCTTCGACACAACCTCTGGAAACACCATATATTTT. This encodes CASSSFDTTSGNTIYF.

This sequence joins TRBV6-1 and TRBJ1-3; D not certain. Germline values: CDR1 MNHNS, CDR2 SASEGT. Trimming removed 3 bases at V and 0 bases at J, with 3 bases between. The CDR3 covers 13 residues. The CDR3 reads CASSESSGNTIYF. CDR3 DNA sequence: TGTGCCAGCAGTGAGAGCTCTGGAAACACCATATATTTT.

The V call is TRBV6-6, the J call TRBJ2-1, with unresolved D. V was cut by 0 bases and J by 3 bases, with 12 bases left in between. The CDR3 runs to 16 residues. The germline V gene encodes CDR1 MNHNY and CDR2 SVGAGI (reference sequence). The CDR3 DNA follows: TGTGCCAGCAGTTACTCGTCTAACCCGCTCTACAATGAGCAGTTCTTC. It is translated as CASSYSSNPLYNEQFF.

The gene calls are TRBV4-1 and TRBJ2-3; the match to TRBD2 covers 7 bases. Germline lookup yields CDR1 MGHRA and CDR2 YSYEKL. There are 17 residues in the CDR3. V trimming: 1 base; J trimming: 1 base; junction bases outside the gene matches: 8. The CDR3 here is CASSQVLGLAGTDTQYF. The CDR3 DNA follows: TGCGCCAGCAGCCAAGTGCTTGGCCTAGCGGGCACAGATACGCAGTATTTT.

The rearrangement uses TRBV20-1 and TRBJ2-6; D remains unclear. This CDR3 contains 14 residues. CDR1 and CDR2 (germline): DFQATT, SNEGSKA (reference sequence). V lost 3 bases and J 2 bases, leaving 8 bases between the germline ends. CDR3 sequence reads: CSASLGAGANVLTF. The CDR3 nucleotides read TGCAGTGCTAGTCTTGGAGCTGGGGCCAACGTCCTGACTTTC.

In DNA, the CDR3 is TGCGCCAGCAGCCACAGAGGGGGCACTGAAGCTTTCTTT. Its translation: CASSHRGGTEAFF. This chain links TRBV4-1 with TRBJ1-1; D is perhaps TRBD1 (6 bases). The CDR3 covers 13 residues. Germline loops: CDR1 MGHRA, CDR2 YSYEKL. The V end was cut by 3 bases, the J end by 4 bases, with 9 bases between.

The V gene is TRBV7-8, the J gene TRBJ2-5, with 7 bases aligning to TRBD1. This CDR3 is 12 amino acids long. Trimming took 5 bases from V and 5 from J; bases not matched to a gene: 2. The germline gives CDR1 SGHVS, CDR2 FQNEAQ. CDR3 loop: CASSPRGETQYF. The CDR3 DNA sequence: TGTGCCAGCAGCCCCAGGGGGGAGACCCAGTACTTC.

J is TRBJ2-5 and V is TRBV30; 10 bases agree with TRBD2. Looked up from germline, CDR1 is GTSNPN and CDR2 is SVGIG (reference sequence). This CDR3 has 13 amino acids. J lost 2 bases, V lost 7 bases, and 4 bases had no gene match. In DNA form, the CDR3 reads TGTGCCTCAAAACTAGCGGGACAAGAGACCCAGTACTTC. Protein: CASKLAGQETQYF.

The chain joins TRBV7-9 to TRBJ1-1; weak D call: TRBD1 (6 bases). The CDR3 has 13 residues. V lost 5 bases to trimming and J lost 5 bases, with 12 bases between them. Germline V gene data show CDR1 as SEHNR and CDR2 as FQNEAQ (reference sequence). The CDR3 loop is CASSLQGSTEAFF. The CDR3 DNA is TGTGCCAGCAGCCTACAGGGTTCAACTGAAGCTTTCTTT.

This chain uses TRBV5-5 with TRBJ1-3, with 10 bases identical to TRBD1. The V and J ends lost 1 base and 2 bases, in that order; junction bases with no gene match: 3. The CDR3 runs 16 residues. The germline gives CDR1 SGHKS, CDR2 YYEKEE (reference sequence). The CDR3: CASSLLGQGAGNTIYF. The CDR3 nucleotides are TGTGCCAGCAGCTTGCTTGGACAGGGGGCTGGAAACACCATATATTTT. Looking up the rest from reference TRBV5-5 and TRBJ1-3 gives the full variable domain: DAGVTQSPTHLIKTRGQQVTLRCSPISGHKSVSWYQQVLGQGPQFIFQYYEKEERGRGNFPDRFSARQFPNYSSELNVNALLLGDSALYLCASSLLGQGAGNTIYFGEGSWLTVV.

The chain uses TRBV9 and TRBJ1-3, with TRBD1 matching 7 bases. Trimming at V came to 3 bases and at J to 4 bases, leaving 7 bases not matched to a gene. The length of the CDR3 is 15 residues. Germline CDR1 is SGDLS and CDR2 is YYNGEE. The CDR3 nucleotides are TGTGCCAGCAGCGAGGAACAGGGGTCGGGAAACACCATATATTTT. It is translated as CASSEEQGSGNTIYF.

The rearrangement uses TRBV12-3 or TRBV12-4 and TRBJ1-1; D is ambiguous. The CDR3 length is 13 residues. The ends were cut back, 3 bases at V and 0 bases at J, with 5 bases in the middle. CDR3 DNA: TGTGCCAGCAGTTTCCGGGTGAACACTGAAGCTTTCTTT. This gives the protein CASSFRVNTEAFF.

The gene calls are TRBV15 and TRBJ2-5, with 9 bases aligning to TRBD1. Germline values: CDR1 LNHNV, CDR2 YYDKDF (reference sequence). The length of the CDR3 is 15 residues. Trimming removed 5 bases from V and 5 bases from J; junction bases left unmatched: 9. CDR3 bases: TGTGCCACCAGCCTTTCTAAGGGACAGGGCGAGACCCAGTACTTC. It specifies CATSLSKGQGETQYF.